Shown below are 16 T cell receptor beta chains from a single sample sequenced in a study of T cells in localized non-small cell lung cancer. Using immunoSEQ multiplex PCR, the repertoire was profiled, and TCRdb retains in-frame clones only, with some absent. This table has roughly 3,000 clones, 29% appearing once. The source material was lung tumor tissue, sampled before any cancer treatment. These receptors were collected from a man aged 40-75 years with stage I lung adenocarcinoma.

The J gene is TRBJ2-5, the V gene TRBV19; D ambiguous. This CDR3 is built from 14 residues. The V gene's germline CDR1 is LNHDA and CDR2 SQIVND (reference sequence). Trimming pared 1 base from V and 5 bases from J, leaving 11 bases between. CDR3 sequence: CASSIVGLSETQYF. CDR3 nucleotide sequence: TGTGCCAGTAGTATAGTAGGCCTCTCCGAGACCCAGTACTTC.

The chain is built from TRBV11-3 and TRBJ1-5; D may be TRBD1 (5 bases). The CDR3 runs to 15 residues. The V gene lost 3 bases and the J gene lost 3 bases, with 12 bases spanning the gap. CDR1 and CDR2 from the germline V gene are SGHNT and YENEEA. This CDR3 is CASSLGTATNQPQHF. The CDR3 region has the DNA TGTGCCAGCAGCTTGGGGACGGCGACCAATCAGCCCCAGCATTTT.

This clone was observed a handful of times. The genes are TRBV11-3 and TRBJ1-1, with D perhaps matching TRBD1 (5 bases). Germline V CDR1 and CDR2: SGHNT, YENEEA. The V gene lost 5 bases and the J gene lost 7 bases, with 20 bases spanning the gap. The CDR3 covers 15 residues. The CDR3 loop reads CASSPYGGSRSEAFF. The DNA for the CDR3 is TGTGCCAGCAGCCCCTATGGGGGATCTCGCAGTGAAGCTTTCTTT. The whole variable domain, remainder taken from reference TRBV11-3 and TRBJ1-1, is EAGVVQSPRYKIIEKKQPVAFWCNPISGHNTLYWYLQNLGQGPELLIRYENEEAVDDSQLPKDRFSAERLKGVDSTLKIQPAELGDSAVYLCASSPYGGSRSEAFFGQGTRLTVV.

V is TRBV6-8 and J is TRBJ1-4; D is uncertain. Per the germline V gene, CDR1 is MNHGY and CDR2 is SAAAGT. Trimming took 0 bases from V and 4 from J, leaving 12 bases between them. The CDR3 loop spans 16 amino acids. This CDR3 is CASSYSPGPLNEKLFF. The CDR3 coding sequence is TGTGCCAGCAGTTACTCGCCCGGACCGCTTAATGAAAAACTGTTTTTT.

This clone was detected only a few times. This chain joins TRBV30 and TRBJ1-2; D perhaps matches TRBD1 (5 bases). This CDR3 contains 17 residues. The germline gives CDR1 GTSNPN, CDR2 SVGIG (reference sequence). V was clipped by 5 bases and J by 0 bases, with 22 bases between them. CDR3 protein: CAWAGQGRGVTNYGYTF. The CDR3 DNA reads as TGTGCCTGGGCGGGGCAGGGCCGAGGTGTTACTAACTATGGCTACACCTTC. The full variable domain, rest sourced from reference TRBV30 and TRBJ1-2, is SQTIHQWPATLVQPVGSPLSLECTVEGTSNPNLYWYRQAAGRGLQLLFYSVGIGQISSEVPQNLSASRPQDRQFILSSKKLLLSDSGFYLCAWAGQGRGVTNYGYTFGSGTRLTVV.

This clone occurred many times. J is TRBJ2-1 and V is TRBV11-3; 13 positions agree with TRBD2. CDR1 and CDR2 from the germline V gene are SGHNT and YENEEA. The V segment lost 5 bases and the J segment 0 bases; nucleotides outside the gene matches: 13. This CDR3 spans 20 amino acids. CDR3 nucleotides: TGTGCCAGCAGCACAAGGACTAGCGGGGGACTTCCAAGCTCCTACAATGAGCAGTTCTTC. Its protein product is CASSTRTSGGLPSSYNEQFF.

By share, this clone counts as medium-sized. The V and J genes are TRBV11-3 and TRBJ1-1; possible D gene TRBD1, 6 bases. Trimming removed 2 bases at V and 4 bases at J, with 17 bases between. Germline V gene lookup returns CDR1 SGHNT and CDR2 YENEEA. The CDR3 runs to 16 residues. CDR3 amino acids: CASSLTPKRGGTEAFF. The CDR3 DNA sequence: TGTGCCAGCAGCTTAACCCCGAAACGAGGGGGCACTGAAGCTTTCTTT.

CDR3 nucleotide sequence: TGTGCCACCGGAGCTAACTATGGCTACACCTTC. It yields the protein CATGANYGYTF. J is TRBJ1-2 and V is TRBV19; D unresolved. CDR1 LNHDA and CDR2 SQIVND come from the germline V gene (reference sequence). V lost 10 bases to trimming and J lost 0 bases, with 6 bases between them. CDR3 length: 11 residues.

V gene TRBV5-1 combines with J gene TRBJ1-1; D remains unclear. CDR1 and CDR2 (germline): SGHRS, YFSETQ. The V and J ends lost 0 bases and 1 base respectively, with 7 bases between them. This CDR3 comprises 14 residues. CDR3 nucleotide sequence: TGCGCCAGCAGCTTGGATGGCACGAACACTGAAGCTTTCTTT. Protein product: CASSLDGTNTEAFF. Based on the CDR3 plus reference TRBV5-1 and TRBJ1-1, the full variable domain is KAGVTQTPRYLIKTRGQQVTLSCSPISGHRSVSWYQQTPGQGLQFLFEYFSETQRNKGNFPGRFSGRQFSNSRSEMNVSTLELGDSALYLCASSLDGTNTEAFFGQGTRLTVV.

This clone was counted a few times. V gene TRBV10-3 combines with J gene TRBJ1-1; D is possibly TRBD1 (6 bases). V was pared by 0 bases and J by 6 bases, with 11 bases between. Germline V CDR1 and CDR2: ENHRY, SYGVKD. This CDR3 region has 14 residues. CDR3 sequence: CAISESGGGAEAFF. The CDR3 DNA reads as TGTGCCATCAGTGAGTCAGGGGGGGGTGCTGAAGCTTTCTTT.

In this sample, this clone is medium-sized. This chain links TRBV9 with TRBJ2-3, with 11 bases fitting TRBD1. The CDR3 is 15 residues long. V trimming: 6 bases; J trimming: 4 bases; junction bases outside the gene matches: 7. In germline, CDR1 is SGDLS, CDR2 YYNGEE. The CDR3 nucleotides read TGTGCCAGCACCCGGACAGGGGGCTTTGCAGATACGCAGTATTTT. This translates into CASTRTGGFADTQYF. Full variable domain (remainder filled in from reference TRBV9 and TRBJ2-3): DSGVTQTPKHLITATGQRVTLRCSPRSGDLSVYWYQQSLDQGLQFLIQYYNGEERAKGNILERFSAQQFPDLHSELNLSSLELGDSALYFCASTRTGGFADTQYFGPGTRLTVL.

This chain uses TRBV30 with TRBJ1-3; D is ambiguous. V was shortened by 7 bases and J by 7 bases, with 11 bases between the two germline ends. CDR3 length: 11 residues. Germline V gene lookup returns CDR1 GTSNPN and CDR2 SVGIG (reference sequence). The CDR3 region has the DNA TGTGCCTTCCACCTATACAACACCATATATTTT. This sequence encodes CAFHLYNTIYF.

CDR3 region: CASSPGTSHGDTQYF. The CDR3 bases are TGTGCCAGCAGTCCTGGGACTAGCCACGGAGATACGCAGTATTTT. This sequence joins TRBV6-8 and TRBJ2-3; 9 nucleotides align to TRBD2. Losses at the gene ends were 5 bases for V and 5 bases for J; bases not matched to a gene: 8. This CDR3 is 15 amino acids long. Per the germline V gene, CDR1 is MNHGY and CDR2 is SAAAGT.

This clone has just a few counts. The chain recombines TRBV2 with TRBJ1-2; 10 bases align to TRBD1. Germline V gene lookup returns CDR1 SNHLY and CDR2 FYNNEI. The V and J ends lost 8 bases and 1 base, in that order; junction bases with no gene match: 10. The CDR3 length is 16 residues. CDR3 in DNA: TGTGCCAGCCGGGAGGGGACAGGGGTCTTTAACTATGGCTACACCTTC. It is translated as CASREGTGVFNYGYTF.

To note about this clone: One end of the junction does not line up with germline, which may come from a read error. The chain carries TRBV14 and TRBJ1-6, with TRBD1 matching 10 bases. The CDR3 loop spans 16 amino acids. Looked up from germline, CDR1 is SGHDN and CDR2 is FVKESK. The CDR3 region is CASSQSRTGGNPPLHF. In nucleotides, the CDR3 is TGTGCCAGCAGCCAATCCCGGACAGGGGGTAATCCACCCCTCCACTTT.

This clone was seen more than once but under ten times. The chain has TRBV6-8 and TRBJ1-6, with D unclear. Germline CDR1 MNHGY, CDR2 SAAAGT. Trimming took off 10 bases at V and 5 bases at J, with 15 bases between the two ends. This CDR3 is 14 amino acids long. The chain's CDR3 is CAIKASSDNSPLHF. The CDR3 DNA reads TGTGCCATCAAGGCCTCTAGCGATAATTCACCCCTCCACTTT.